The present entry profiles one T cell receptor beta chain with its context. In the authors' workflow: Nucleated cell counts were estimated from reference gene primer amplification. Repertoires were generated with immunoSEQ multiplex PCR, while TCRdb's copy carries only in-frame clones and drops some. That table is the source of V, J and clone size, and D and trimming were worked out from the DNA. The data hold 9,000 to 13,000 clones, with about 88% observed a single time. The data were obtained in a study of blood T cell repertoires in COVID-19. Across the study: Italy, Spain and the United States were the sources of the convalescent and acute COVID-19 samples. Sources were T cells, B-cell-depleted T cells, or PBMCs; the material itself was cDNA or gDNA.

Trimming left V 0 bases short and J 2 bases short, with 13 bases between. Germline V gene sequence: CDR1 SGHKS, CDR2 YYEKEE (reference sequence). CDR3 length equals 16 residues. The chain has TRBV5-5 and TRBJ2-3; tentative D call: TRBD1 (6 bases). The clonotype comes from a human donor in a cohort sampled during active COVID-19. The sample was peripheral blood. CDR3 bases: TGTGCCAGCAGCTTGGGGGTACAGGGACACACAGATACGCAGTATTTT. Protein product: CASSLGVQGHTDTQYF.